The 25 T cell receptor beta chains given below trace back to one sample, sequenced in a study of OX40 agonist ivuxolimab in advanced cancers. Profiling relied on immunoSEQ multiplex PCR, and the TCRdb table lists in-frame clones only, not all of them. This table has about 25,000 clones, 81% appearing once. Material: CD4+ or CD8+ T cells sorted from blood, obtained in a trial of the OX40 agonist ivuxolimab. All receptors derive from an adult with an advanced solid tumor such as melanoma, head and neck, liver or kidney cancer.

The chain uses TRBV4-1 and TRBJ2-3; D is undetermined. The ends were cut back, 0 bases at V and 0 bases at J, with 4 bases in the middle. Germline loops: CDR1 MGHRA, CDR2 YSYEKL. The CDR3 is made up of 14 amino acids. CDR3 coding DNA: TGCGCCAGCAGCCAAGATAGGAGCACAGATACGCAGTATTTT. It codes for CASSQDRSTDTQYF.

V and J are TRBV5-6 and TRBJ1-5, with D possibly being TRBD1 (6 bases). CDR1 is SGHDT and CDR2 is YYEEEE in the germline V gene. The V gene lost 0 bases and the J gene lost 6 bases, with 10 bases spanning the gap. The CDR3 has 14 amino acids. The CDR3 DNA reads as TGTGCCAGCAGCTTGGCAGGGGAAGGTCAGCCCCAGCATTTT. Protein product: CASSLAGEGQPQHF. Filled out from reference TRBV5-6 and TRBJ1-5, the complete variable domain reads DAGVTQSPTHLIKTRGQQVTLRCSPKSGHDTVSWYQQALGQGPQFIFQYYEEEERQRGNFPDRFSGHQFPNYSSELNVNALLLGDSALYLCASSLAGEGQPQHFGDGTRLSIL.

The V gene is TRBV27, the J gene TRBJ2-1, with 11 positions matching TRBD2. Unmatched junction bases numbered 6, after V lost 7 bases and J lost 4 bases. This CDR3 comprises 15 residues. Germline assignment: CDR1 MNHEY and CDR2 SMNVEV (reference sequence). The CDR3 spells CASKILAGAYNEQFF. The CDR3 region has the DNA TGTGCCAGCAAGATACTAGCGGGAGCATACAATGAGCAGTTCTTC.

The rearrangement joins TRBV4-1 to TRBJ2-1; either TRBD1 or TRBD2 may fit D (5 bases each). The V gene lost 3 bases and the J gene lost 12 bases, with 12 bases spanning the gap. CDR3 length equals 12 residues. Germline V lookup: CDR1 MGHRA, CDR2 YSYEKL. CDR3 bases: TGCGCCAGCAGCCATGACAGCCGGGGGCAGTTCTTC. Its protein is CASSHDSRGQFF.

This sequence joins TRBV4-1 and TRBJ2-2; D ambiguous. The length of the CDR3 is 12 residues. Trimming cost V 6 bases and J 1 base, with 3 bases left between them. Germline loops: CDR1 MGHRA, CDR2 YSYEKL. DNA of the CDR3: TGCGCCAGCAGTCAGAACACCGGGGAGCTGTTTTTT. Its protein is CASSQNTGELFF.

V and J are TRBV9 and TRBJ2-2, with D unclear. Germline values: CDR1 SGDLS, CDR2 YYNGEE. The V and J ends lost 4 bases and 5 bases respectively, with 12 bases between them. This CDR3 region has 14 residues. In DNA form, the CDR3 reads TGTGCCAGCAGCTCAGCCCTAGAGACCGGGGAGCTGTTTTTT. This translates into CASSSALETGELFF.

This clone is medium-sized by share. The rearrangement joins TRBV2 to TRBJ1-5, with 12 bases aligning to TRBD1. In germline, CDR1 is SNHLY, CDR2 FYNNEI. This CDR3 spans 16 amino acids. V lost 8 bases to trimming and J lost 1 base; unmatched junction nucleotides: 6. CDR3 in amino acids: CASGGQGALSNQPQHF. The CDR3, as DNA: TGTGCCAGCGGGGGACAGGGGGCGTTAAGCAATCAGCCCCAGCATTTT.

In DNA form, the CDR3 reads TGCGCCAGCAGTAGCGGGTACCAGGTCTACGAGCAGTACTTC. It encodes CASSSGYQVYEQYF. The rearrangement joins TRBV10-2 to TRBJ2-7; perhaps TRBD2 as D (6 bases). This CDR3 contains 14 residues. V lost 5 bases and J 3 bases, leaving 14 bases between the germline ends. Germline CDR1 is WSHSY and CDR2 is SAAADI.

The chain links TRBV11-2 to TRBJ2-7, with D possibly TRBD1 on 6 matching bases. The CDR3 runs 14 residues. The germline V gene has CDR1 SGHAT and CDR2 FQNNGV. V was pared by 3 bases and J by 2 bases, with 11 bases between. The DNA of the CDR3 is TGTGCCAGCAGCTTCGGCAGGGGAGCCTACGAGCAGTACTTC. This gives the protein CASSFGRGAYEQYF.

CDR3 bases: TGTGCCAGCAGCGTAGATGGGGACGCCTACGAGCAGTACTTC. Encoded protein: CASSVDGDAYEQYF. The rearrangement links TRBV9 to TRBJ2-7; D assignment may be TRBD1 or TRBD2 (5 bases each). The ends were cut back, 0 bases at V and 2 bases at J, with 9 bases in the middle. The V gene's germline CDR1 is SGDLS and CDR2 YYNGEE. The CDR3 totals 14 residues.

This clone was recorded once. V gene TRBV30 combines with J gene TRBJ2-5, with D unresolved. V lost 6 bases to trimming and J lost 5 bases, with 16 bases between them. CDR3 size: 13 residues. Germline assignment: CDR1 GTSNPN and CDR2 SVGIG (reference sequence). The chain's CDR3 is CACLTALGETQYF. The CDR3 bases are TGTGCCTGTCTCACAGCGCTGGGGGAGACCCAGTACTTC.

The chain is built from TRBV11-2 and TRBJ2-7; no definite D call. CDR3 length equals 12 residues. V was cut by 6 bases and J by 5 bases, with 11 bases left in between. Per germline, CDR1 SGHAT and CDR2 FQNNGV. The CDR3 protein is CASSSSEHEQYF. The CDR3 DNA sequence: TGTGCCAGCAGTTCCTCGGAACACGAGCAGTACTTC.

The CDR3 nucleotides read TGTGCCAGCAGCTTTCCGGGGGAAATCACAGATACGCAGTATTTT. This gives the protein CASSFPGEITDTQYF. The J gene is TRBJ2-3, the V gene TRBV11-3; maybe TRBD2 (6 bases). Germline V gene sequence: CDR1 SGHNT, CDR2 YENEEA. The CDR3 sequence is 15 residues long. The V gene lost 3 bases and the J gene lost 2 bases, with 12 bases spanning the gap. Full variable domain (missing parts from reference TRBV11-3 and TRBJ2-3): EAGVVQSPRYKIIEKKQPVAFWCNPISGHNTLYWYLQNLGQGPELLIRYENEEAVDDSQLPKDRFSAERLKGVDSTLKIQPAELGDSAVYLCASSFPGEITDTQYFGPGTRLTVL.

Within the sample, this clone is medium-sized. The gene calls are TRBV4-3 and TRBJ2-3, with a weak D call TRBD1 (6 bases). V was shortened by 0 bases and J by 4 bases, with 14 bases between the two germline ends. Germline V gives CDR1 LGHNA, CDR2 YSLEER. The CDR3 has 16 residues. The CDR3 is CASSQDMGRGPDTQYF. CDR3 sequence (DNA): TGCGCCAGCAGCCAAGATATGGGCAGGGGCCCAGATACGCAGTATTTT.

This chain joins TRBV14 and TRBJ1-3; 11 nucleotides agree with TRBD1. CDR3 length equals 16 residues. Germline-derived CDR1 and CDR2 are SGHDN and FVKESK. The J segment lost 7 bases and the V segment lost 0 bases, leaving 5 bases of the junction unmatched. The CDR3 here is CASSQDWTGGTNTIYF. As DNA, the CDR3 is TGTGCCAGCAGCCAAGACTGGACAGGGGGCACGAACACCATATATTTT.

The rearrangement links TRBV5-4 to TRBJ2-2; possibly TRBD1 for D (5 bases). The CDR3 loop spans 14 amino acids. CDR1 and CDR2 (germline): SGHNT, YYREEE (reference sequence). Trimming removed 4 bases at V and 6 bases at J, with 13 bases between. The CDR3 DNA sequence: TGTGCCAGCAGCCGCCCGCAGGGATCCGGGGAGCTGTTTTTT. This gives the protein CASSRPQGSGELFF.

CDR3 nucleotide sequence: TGTGCCAGCAGTTTCTCGGTGTCTAGCGGGGCGAACACCGGGGAGCTGTTTTTT. It yields the protein CASSFSVSSGANTGELFF. V usage is TRBV27 and J usage is TRBJ2-2; TRBD2 agrees at 9 bases. The CDR3 is 18 amino acids. The germline gives CDR1 MNHEY, CDR2 SMNVEV (reference sequence). The V segment lost 3 bases and the J segment 0 bases; nucleotides outside the gene matches: 8.

V usage is TRBV27 and J usage is TRBJ2-7; D not resolved. The length of the CDR3 is 15 residues. V was pared by 4 bases and J by 2 bases, with 15 bases between. The germline gives CDR1 MNHEY, CDR2 SMNVEV (reference sequence). CDR3 amino acids: CASSSLRTEPYEQYF. CDR3 bases: TGTGCCAGCAGTTCCCTCCGGACCGAGCCCTACGAGCAGTACTTC.

The V gene is TRBV14, the J gene TRBJ2-5; 8 nucleotides agree with TRBD1. The CDR3 contains 13 residues. In germline, CDR1 is SGHDN, CDR2 FVKESK. V trimming: 2 bases; J trimming: 5 bases; junction bases outside the gene matches: 1. The CDR3, as DNA: TGTGCCAGCAGCCAATGGACAGGGGAGACCCAGTACTTC. The encoded protein is CASSQWTGETQYF.

This clone was counted a single time. The rearrangement uses TRBV10-3 and TRBJ2-2; maybe TRBD2 (5 bases). V gave up 4 bases and J gave up 1 base, with 10 bases separating them. The CDR3 loop spans 15 amino acids. The germline gives CDR1 ENHRY, CDR2 SYGVKD. The DNA of the CDR3 is TGTGCCATCAGTGGTGAGAGGGAGAACACCGGGGAGCTGTTTTTT. Amino acids: CAISGERENTGELFF.

The chain is built from TRBV7-6 and TRBJ1-1; D is unresolved. CDR3 length: 13 amino acids. Trimming stripped 4 bases from V and 3 bases from J, with 9 bases between. Germline-derived CDR1 and CDR2 are SGHVS and FNYEAQ. CDR3 DNA sequence: TGTGCCAGCAGCTCCCTAGCAGACACTGAAGCTTTCTTT. This codes for CASSSLADTEAFF.

The V call is TRBV9, the J call TRBJ2-2, with D possibly matching TRBD2 (6 bases). The ends were cut back, 0 bases at V and 7 bases at J, with 10 bases in the middle. The germline gives CDR1 SGDLS, CDR2 YYNGEE. The CDR3 runs 14 residues. CDR3 sequence: CASSVAGEHGELFF. CDR3 in DNA: TGTGCCAGCAGCGTAGCGGGAGAGCACGGGGAGCTGTTTTTT. Full variable domain (missing parts from reference TRBV9 and TRBJ2-2): DSGVTQTPKHLITATGQRVTLRCSPRSGDLSVYWYQQSLDQGLQFLIQYYNGEERAKGNILERFSAQQFPDLHSELNLSSLELGDSALYFCASSVAGEHGELFFGEGSRLTVL.

V is TRBV5-4 and J is TRBJ2-5, with 10 bases matching TRBD2. V lost 4 bases to trimming and J lost 0 bases; unmatched junction nucleotides: 6. Germline assignment: CDR1 SGHNT and CDR2 YYREEE (reference sequence). This CDR3 is 16 amino acids long. The CDR3 protein is CASSDLAGADQETQYF. The DNA of the CDR3 is TGTGCCAGCAGCGACCTAGCGGGGGCGGACCAAGAGACCCAGTACTTC. The full variable domain, in which reference TRBV5-4 and TRBJ2-5 provide the parts outside the CDR3, is ETGVTQSPTHLIKTRGQQVTLRCSSQSGHNTVSWYQQALGQGPQFIFQYYREEENGRGNFPPRFSGLQFPNYSSELNVNALELDDSALYLCASSDLAGADQETQYFGPGTRLLVL.

This chain uses TRBV13 with TRBJ2-2; D is perhaps TRBD2 (6 bases). Germline V gene lookup returns CDR1 PRHDT and CDR2 FYEKMQ (reference sequence). The CDR3 spans 16 residues. The ends were cut back, 5 bases at V and 7 bases at J, with 20 bases in the middle. In DNA, the CDR3 is TGTGCCAGCAGCGTCGGGAGAGGAACCCTAGACGGGGAGCTGTTTTTT. This sequence encodes CASSVGRGTLDGELFF.

The chain uses TRBV25-1 and TRBJ2-3; 7 bases line up with TRBD1. The CDR3 runs 17 residues. CDR1 and CDR2 from the germline V gene are MGHDK and SYGVNS. J was trimmed by 0 bases and V by 0 bases; bases with no gene match: 6. The CDR3 DNA is TGTGCCAGCAGTGAATACCGGACAGGCACTAGCACAGATACGCAGTATTTT. Its translation is CASSEYRTGTSTDTQYF. The variable domain in full, completed from reference TRBV25-1 and TRBJ2-3, reads EADIYQTPRYLVIGTGKKITLECSQTMGHDKMYWYQQDPGMELHLIHYSYGVNSTEKGDLSSESTVSRIRTEHFPLTLESARPSHTSQYLCASSEYRTGTSTDTQYFGPGTRLTVL.